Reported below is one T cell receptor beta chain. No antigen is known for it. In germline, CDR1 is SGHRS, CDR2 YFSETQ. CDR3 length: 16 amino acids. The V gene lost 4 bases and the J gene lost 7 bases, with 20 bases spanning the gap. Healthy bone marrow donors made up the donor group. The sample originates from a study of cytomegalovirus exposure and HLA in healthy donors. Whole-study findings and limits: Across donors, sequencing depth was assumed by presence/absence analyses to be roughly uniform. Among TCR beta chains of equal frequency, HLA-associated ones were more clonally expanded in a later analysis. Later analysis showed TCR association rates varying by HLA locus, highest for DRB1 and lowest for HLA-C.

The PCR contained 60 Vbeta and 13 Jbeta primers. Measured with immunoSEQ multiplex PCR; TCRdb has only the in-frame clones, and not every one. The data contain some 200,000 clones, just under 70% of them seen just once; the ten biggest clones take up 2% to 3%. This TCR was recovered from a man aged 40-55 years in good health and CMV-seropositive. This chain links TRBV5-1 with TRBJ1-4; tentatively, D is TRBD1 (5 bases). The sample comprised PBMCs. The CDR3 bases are TGCGCCAGCAGCAACCCGAGAATGGGGCCGGCTGAAAAACTGTTTTTT. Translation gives CASSNPRMGPAEKLFF.